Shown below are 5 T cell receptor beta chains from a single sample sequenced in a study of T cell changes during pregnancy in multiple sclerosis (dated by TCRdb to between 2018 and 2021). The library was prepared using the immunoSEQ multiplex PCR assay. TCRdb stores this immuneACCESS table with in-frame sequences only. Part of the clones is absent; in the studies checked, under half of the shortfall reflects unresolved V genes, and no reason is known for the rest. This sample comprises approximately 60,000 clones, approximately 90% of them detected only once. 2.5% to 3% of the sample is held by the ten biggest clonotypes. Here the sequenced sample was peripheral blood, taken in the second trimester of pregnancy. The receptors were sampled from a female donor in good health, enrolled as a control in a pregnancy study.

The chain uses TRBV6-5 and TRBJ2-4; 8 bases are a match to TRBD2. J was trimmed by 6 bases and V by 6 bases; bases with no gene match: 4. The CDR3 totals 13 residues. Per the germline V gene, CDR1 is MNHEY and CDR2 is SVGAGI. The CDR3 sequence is CASRPGGANIQYF. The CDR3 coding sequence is TGTGCCAGCAGGCCGGGGGGGGCAAACATTCAGTACTTC.

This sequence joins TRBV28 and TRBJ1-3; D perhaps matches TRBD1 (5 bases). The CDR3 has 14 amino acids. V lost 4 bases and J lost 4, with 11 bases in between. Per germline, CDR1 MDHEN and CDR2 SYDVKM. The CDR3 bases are TGTGCCAGCAGTTCCGGGACTCTCGGAAACACCATATATTTT. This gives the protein CASSSGTLGNTIYF.

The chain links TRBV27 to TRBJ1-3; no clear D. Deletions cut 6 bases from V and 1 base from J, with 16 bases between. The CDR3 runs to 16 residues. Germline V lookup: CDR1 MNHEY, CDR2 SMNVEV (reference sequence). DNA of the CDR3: TGTGCCAGCAGCCCGTTGGCCGGAGGTTCTGGAAACACCATATATTTT. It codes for CASSPLAGGSGNTIYF.

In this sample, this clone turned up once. The CDR3 DNA reads as TGTGCCAGCAGCCTCGGACAGGGAGTCGGCACCGGGGAGCTGTTTTTT. Translated, it gives CASSLGQGVGTGELFF. The J gene is TRBJ2-2, the V gene TRBV11-2; 8 bases are a match to TRBD1. J lost 4 bases, V lost 5 bases, and 9 bases had no gene match. The CDR3 sequence is 16 residues long. Germline V gene data show CDR1 as SGHAT and CDR2 as FQNNGV.

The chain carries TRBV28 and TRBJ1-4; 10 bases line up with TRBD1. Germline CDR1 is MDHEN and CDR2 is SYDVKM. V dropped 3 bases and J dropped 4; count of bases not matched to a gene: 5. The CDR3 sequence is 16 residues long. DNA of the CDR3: TGTGCCAGCAGTTTCGGGACAGGGGCCGGTAATGAAAAACTGTTTTTT. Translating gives CASSFGTGAGNEKLFF.